Listed here are 32 T cell receptor beta chains from one sample, sequenced in a study of blood T cell repertoires in COVID-19. TCRdb's table, derived via immunoSEQ multiplex PCR, lists solely in-frame clones and lacks some. The sample has around 270,000 clones; about four fifths are singletons. The sequenced sample consisted of peripheral blood. The receptors originated from a woman in her thirties or forties who had recovered from COVID-19.

This chain joins TRBV9 and TRBJ2-7, with TRBD1 matching over 7 bases. Germline-derived CDR1 and CDR2 are SGDLS and YYNGEE. There are 15 residues in the CDR3. V lost 1 base, J lost 3 bases, and 7 bases stayed unmatched. The CDR3 DNA reads as TGTGCCAGCAGCGTAAATGAGGGGGCTTTCTACGAGCAGTACTTC. The encoded protein is CASSVNEGAFYEQYF.

The chain has TRBV20-1 and TRBJ1-6, with 9 positions matching TRBD1. J was trimmed by 9 bases and V by 3 bases; bases with no gene match: 6. Germline CDR1 is DFQATT and CDR2 is SNEGSKA (reference sequence). The CDR3 sequence is 14 residues long. CDR3 in amino acids: CSASSGTGSSPLHF. CDR3 in DNA: TGCAGTGCTAGTTCCGGGACAGGGAGTTCACCCCTCCACTTT.

The table lists this clone with a few counts. The chain couples TRBV5-1 to TRBJ2-1; TRBD2 is a possible D gene (6 bases). V was trimmed by 2 bases and J by 2 bases, leaving 11 bases between them. Looked up from germline, CDR1 is SGHRS and CDR2 is YFSETQ. CDR3 size: 15 residues. In DNA, the CDR3 is TGCGCCAGCAGCTTAAAGCGGGCCGCCTACAATGAGCAGTTCTTC. Protein: CASSLKRAAYNEQFF.

V and J are TRBV2 and TRBJ2-7; 12 bases map to TRBD2. CDR1 and CDR2 (germline): SNHLY, FYNNEI. J was trimmed by 5 bases and V by 6 bases; bases with no gene match: 8. The CDR3 is 15 residues long. CDR3 coding DNA: TGTGCCAGCAGGCCTAGCGGGGGGGCCATCCACGAGCAGTACTTC. Amino acid sequence: CASRPSGGAIHEQYF. The entire variable domain, with the rest obtained from reference TRBV2 and TRBJ2-7, is as follows: EPEVTQTPSHQVTQMGQEVILRCVPISNHLYFYWYRQILGQKVEFLVSFYNNEISEKSEIFDDQFSVERPDGSNFTLKIRSTKLEDSAMYFCASRPSGGAIHEQYFGPGTRLTVT.

CDR3 DNA: TGTGCCAGCAGCGGTTCGTCGGGATCCGATTCACCCCTCCACTTT. The encoded protein is CASSGSSGSDSPLHF. This chain uses TRBV3-1 (or the pseudogene TRBV3-2) with TRBJ1-6; D ambiguous. The germline V gene encodes CDR1 LGHDT and CDR2 YNNKEL (reference sequence). The germline V and J ends were trimmed by 5 bases and 8 bases, with 16 bases remaining between them. This CDR3 comprises 15 residues.

The rearrangement links TRBV27 to TRBJ2-2; 11 positions match TRBD2. CDR1 and CDR2 (germline): MNHEY, SMNVEV (reference sequence). The CDR3 covers 19 residues. V lost 5 bases to trimming and J lost 0 bases; unmatched junction nucleotides: 11. The CDR3 DNA sequence: TGTGCCAGCAGTACCCTGGGTGGTAGCGGGGGGGCGAACACCGGGGAGCTGTTTTTT. Translation gives CASSTLGGSGGANTGELFF.

The chain combines TRBV24-1 with TRBJ1-5; D perhaps matches TRBD1 (6 bases). The germline V and J ends were trimmed by 3 bases and 5 bases, with 16 bases remaining between them. The CDR3 has 16 residues. The germline CDR1 and CDR2 sequences are KGHDR and SFDVKD. The CDR3 DNA sequence: TGTGCCACCAGTGATGCGGACAGTTTGAAACATCAGCCCCAGCATTTT. It specifies CATSDADSLKHQPQHF.

The chain uses TRBV6-4 and TRBJ2-1, with 10 bases aligning to TRBD1. Germline V gives CDR1 MRHNA, CDR2 SNTAGT. The CDR3 is 16 residues long. The ends lost 3 bases at V and 3 bases at J; junction bases unmatched: 5. The chain's CDR3 is CASSERGQGNYNEQFF. The CDR3, as DNA: TGTGCCAGCAGTGAAAGGGGACAGGGGAACTACAATGAGCAGTTCTTC.

The CDR3 loop is CASSPPLGQGVYEQYF. The CDR3 DNA sequence: TGTGCCAGCTCACCACCGCTGGGACAGGGGGTCTACGAGCAGTACTTC. The chain links TRBV18 to TRBJ2-7; TRBD1 agrees at 11 bases. Germline CDR1 KGHSH, CDR2 LQKENI. The CDR3 contains 16 residues. J lost 3 bases, V lost 0 bases, and 4 bases had no gene match.

This chain joins TRBV20-1 and TRBJ1-4; D unresolved. The CDR3 has 14 amino acids. V was trimmed by 3 bases and J by 1 base, leaving 9 bases between them. Germline values: CDR1 DFQATT, CDR2 SNEGSKA (reference sequence). The CDR3 loop is CSASREITNEKLFF. DNA for the CDR3: TGCAGTGCTAGTAGAGAGATAACTAATGAAAAACTGTTTTTT.

The chain links TRBV2 to TRBJ1-3; D gene ambiguous. This CDR3 is built from 13 residues. In germline, CDR1 is SNHLY, CDR2 FYNNEI. V lost 7 bases and J lost 8, with 15 bases in between. The CDR3 sequence is CASTSDKVHTIYF. The CDR3 region has the DNA TGTGCCAGCACCTCCGACAAAGTGCACACCATATATTTT.

J is TRBJ2-1 and V is TRBV3-1 (or the pseudogene TRBV3-2); 9 bases are shared with TRBD2. The CDR3 sequence is 15 residues long. V lost 4 bases and J lost 9; bases outside the gene matches: 10. Per the germline V gene, CDR1 is LGHDT and CDR2 is YNNKEL (reference sequence). The CDR3 region is CASSPLRAGGTEQFF. The CDR3 DNA reads TGTGCCAGCAGCCCCCTTCGAGCGGGGGGCACTGAGCAGTTCTTC.

This clone showed up just a few times. This chain uses TRBV30 with TRBJ1-2; D unresolved. The CDR3 length is 12 residues. Deletions cut 2 bases from V and 7 bases from J, with 11 bases between. CDR1 GTSNPN and CDR2 SVGIG come from the germline V gene (reference sequence). Here the CDR3 reads CAWSRGSFGYTF. The CDR3 coding sequence is TGTGCCTGGAGTCGGGGATCATTTGGCTACACCTTC.

The chain links TRBV5-1 to TRBJ1-5; TRBD1 agrees at 9 bases. Germline CDR1 reads SGHRS; CDR2 reads YFSETQ. V dropped 4 bases and J dropped 0; count of bases not matched to a gene: 2. This CDR3 contains 15 residues. The CDR3 nucleotides are TGCGCCAGCAGCCTGACAGGGGGTAGCAATCAGCCCCAGCATTTT. This encodes CASSLTGGSNQPQHF.

The rearrangement links TRBV6-6 to TRBJ1-1, with D perhaps TRBD1 (6 bases). V shed 8 bases and J shed 3 bases, with 22 bases lying between them. In germline, CDR1 is MNHNY, CDR2 SVGAGI (reference sequence). CDR3 length equals 16 residues. The DNA of the CDR3 is TGTGCCAGCGCTATGAATTTGGGCAGGGGAGACACTGAAGCTTTCTTT. This sequence encodes CASAMNLGRGDTEAFF.

J is TRBJ1-1 and V is TRBV11-1; D not resolved. Germline V lookup: CDR1 SGHAT, CDR2 FQDESV (reference sequence). V lost 4 bases and J lost 0, with 6 bases in between. The CDR3 extends over 13 amino acids. CDR3: CASSSPVNTEAFF. CDR3 nucleotides: TGTGCCAGCAGCTCCCCGGTGAACACTGAAGCTTTCTTT.

This clone showed up many times. The chain links TRBV28 to TRBJ1-2, with D possibly being TRBD1 (6 bases). CDR3 length: 17 residues. Germline V lookup: CDR1 MDHEN, CDR2 SYDVKM. V gave up 1 base and J gave up 4 bases, with 19 bases separating them. CDR3 bases: TGTGCCAGCAGTTTATTAGGGACCAGGGGATTTCGCTATGGCTACACCTTC. Translated, it gives CASSLLGTRGFRYGYTF.

The V and J genes are TRBV11-2 and TRBJ1-4; 11 nucleotides line up with TRBD1. Trimming at V came to 4 bases and at J to 8 bases, leaving 12 bases not matched to a gene. The V gene's germline CDR1 is SGHAT and CDR2 FQNNGV. The CDR3 sequence is 17 residues long. CDR3 residues: CASSSPGQGVFWEKLFF. CDR3 nucleotide sequence: TGTGCCAGCAGCTCACCGGGACAGGGGGTTTTTTGGGAAAAACTGTTTTTT.

V is TRBV28 and J is TRBJ1-1, with D perhaps TRBD1 (5 bases). Germline V CDR1 and CDR2: MDHEN, SYDVKM. The CDR3 loop spans 14 amino acids. V dropped 7 bases and J dropped 6 bases, with 18 bases sitting between them. The CDR3 nucleotides are TGTGCCAGCAAGCTAGGGGCGGGGTACGCTGAAGCTTTCTTT. Translated: CASKLGAGYAEAFF.

The V call is TRBV27, the J call TRBJ2-1; D unclear. CDR1 is MNHEY and CDR2 is SMNVEV in the germline V gene (reference sequence). The CDR3 runs 13 residues. The ends were cut back, 7 bases at V and 8 bases at J, with 15 bases in the middle. The CDR3 region has the DNA TGTGCCAGCACCGGGTGGCCCGCCCATGAGCAGTTCTTC. This sequence encodes CASTGWPAHEQFF.

V gene TRBV29-1 combines with J gene TRBJ1-1; 7 bases are a match to TRBD1. CDR3 length equals 11 residues. Germline CDR1 is SQVTM and CDR2 is ANQGSEA. Unmatched junction bases numbered 3, after V lost 4 bases and J lost 7 bases. This CDR3 is CSVGQGGEAFF. The CDR3 region has the DNA TGCAGCGTTGGACAGGGAGGTGAAGCTTTCTTT.

The chain combines TRBV29-1 with TRBJ1-1, with 7 bases lining up with TRBD1. This CDR3 has 13 residues. Germline V lookup: CDR1 SQVTM, CDR2 ANQGSEA. Trimming took 7 bases from V and 0 from J; bases not matched to a gene: 5. This CDR3 reads CSAWGQLNTEAFF. As DNA, the CDR3 is TGCAGCGCCTGGGGACAGCTGAACACTGAAGCTTTCTTT.

The chain has TRBV7-9 and TRBJ1-2, with TRBD1 as a possible D gene (5 bases). The CDR3 runs 14 residues. V was clipped by 3 bases and J by 4 bases, with 12 bases between them. The germline V gene has CDR1 SEHNR and CDR2 FQNEAQ (reference sequence). The CDR3: CASSFGGGGYGYTF. In nucleotides, the CDR3 is TGTGCCAGCAGCTTTGGGGGGGGAGGCTATGGCTACACCTTC.

This chain joins TRBV27 and TRBJ2-6; 9 bases fit TRBD1. The CDR3 runs 18 residues. Germline CDR1 reads MNHEY; CDR2 reads SMNVEV (reference sequence). J gave up 2 bases and V 4 bases, and 9 bases lay outside the gene matches. The CDR3 bases are TGTGCCAGCAGTTCACCTTACAGGGGGCTGGCTGGGGCCAACGTCCTGACTTTC. This encodes CASSSPYRGLAGANVLTF.

The rearrangement joins TRBV7-9 to TRBJ2-1; maybe TRBD1 (5 bases). Looked up from germline, CDR1 is SEHNR and CDR2 is FQNEAQ (reference sequence). The CDR3 length is 14 residues. V lost 1 base to trimming and J lost 7 bases, with 11 bases between them. The CDR3 nucleotides are TGTGCCAGCAGCTTAGACCCCAGGGAAAATGAGCAGTTCTTC. The encoded protein is CASSLDPRENEQFF.

The V gene is TRBV9, the J gene TRBJ2-5; TRBD1 might be the D (7 bases). Germline CDR1 is SGDLS and CDR2 is YYNGEE. This CDR3 region has 19 residues. Deletions cut 1 base from V and 1 base from J, with 23 bases between. For the CDR3, the DNA is TGTGCCAGCAGCGTACGGGGGACCCGACACCAGGGGGTCCAAGAGACCCAGTACTTC. It codes for CASSVRGTRHQGVQETQYF. The full variable domain, with the rest looked up from reference TRBV9 and TRBJ2-5, is DSGVTQTPKHLITATGQRVTLRCSPRSGDLSVYWYQQSLDQGLQFLIQYYNGEERAKGNILERFSAQQFPDLHSELNLSSLELGDSALYFCASSVRGTRHQGVQETQYFGPGTRLLVL.

This clone was picked up a small number of times. The chain combines TRBV5-4 with TRBJ2-4; TRBD1 matches 9 bases. Germline CDR1 SGHNT, CDR2 YYREEE (reference sequence). The CDR3 extends over 18 amino acids. The V and J ends lost 0 bases and 1 base, in that order; junction bases with no gene match: 8. The CDR3 region has the DNA TGTGCCAGCAGCTTGGGTGAGGGACAGGGCAACGCCAAAAACATTCAGTACTTC. Its protein product is CASSLGEGQGNAKNIQYF.

In its sample, this clone was seen once. The V gene is TRBV6-5, the J gene TRBJ1-1; D not certain. Between the trimmed V and J ends, which lost 10 bases and 0 bases, there was a span of 6 bases. The CDR3 spans 11 residues. Germline V lookup: CDR1 MNHEY, CDR2 SVGAGI. The CDR3: CATTLNTEAFF. CDR3 bases: TGTGCCACCACTCTGAACACTGAAGCTTTCTTT.

This sequence joins TRBV4-1 and TRBJ2-2, with 7 bases matching TRBD1. The CDR3 runs 19 residues. Germline-derived CDR1 and CDR2 are MGHRA and YSYEKL. Trimming removed 4 bases from V and 4 bases from J; junction bases left unmatched: 18. CDR3 region: CASSLVISRDSPSTGELFF. The CDR3, as DNA: TGCGCCAGCAGCCTAGTCATCTCCCGGGACAGCCCTAGCACCGGGGAGCTGTTTTTT.

The gene calls are TRBV4-2 and TRBJ2-2; D possibly corresponds to TRBD2 (7 bases). Trimming cost V 0 bases and J 3 bases, with 11 bases left between them. Germline loops: CDR1 LGHNA, CDR2 YNFKEQ. The CDR3 has 16 amino acids. The CDR3 DNA follows: TGTGCCAGCAGCCAAGATGCCGGGGGGCACACCGGGGAGCTGTTTTTT. Amino acids: CASSQDAGGHTGELFF.

The genes are TRBV7-9 and TRBJ2-2; no clear D gene. This CDR3 is 12 amino acids long. The germline gives CDR1 SEHNR, CDR2 FQNEAQ (reference sequence). The ends were cut back, 5 bases at V and 3 bases at J, with 4 bases in the middle. DNA of the CDR3: TGTGCCAGCAGCCCGTACACCGGGGAGCTGTTTTTT. It encodes CASSPYTGELFF.

The J gene is TRBJ1-5, the V gene TRBV18; 7 bases are a match to TRBD1. Trimming removed 4 bases from V and 8 bases from J; junction bases left unmatched: 5. Germline CDR1 reads KGHSH; CDR2 reads LQKENI. The CDR3 is 13 residues long. The CDR3 here is CASSQTGFEPQHF. CDR3 bases: TGTGCCAGCTCACAGACAGGGTTTGAGCCCCAGCATTTT.